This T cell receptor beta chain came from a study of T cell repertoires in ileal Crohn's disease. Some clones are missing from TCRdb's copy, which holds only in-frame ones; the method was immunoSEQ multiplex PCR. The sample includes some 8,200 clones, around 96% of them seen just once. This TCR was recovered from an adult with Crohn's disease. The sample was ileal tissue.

In DNA form, the CDR3 reads TGTGCCAGCAGAGAAGACAGGGGGATGAGTCAGCCCCAGCATTTT. It translates to CASREDRGMSQPQHF. V is TRBV28 and J is TRBJ1-5, with 9 bases that match TRBD1. Per the germline V gene, CDR1 is MDHEN and CDR2 is SYDVKM. The CDR3 is 15 amino acids. Trimming took 6 bases from V and 6 from J; bases not matched to a gene: 9. Filled out from reference TRBV28 and TRBJ1-5, the complete variable domain reads DVKVTQSSRYLVKRTGEKVFLECVQDMDHENMFWYRQDPGLGLRLIYFSYDVKMKEKGDIPEGYSVSREKKERFSLILESASTNQTSMYLCASREDRGMSQPQHFGDGTRLSIL.